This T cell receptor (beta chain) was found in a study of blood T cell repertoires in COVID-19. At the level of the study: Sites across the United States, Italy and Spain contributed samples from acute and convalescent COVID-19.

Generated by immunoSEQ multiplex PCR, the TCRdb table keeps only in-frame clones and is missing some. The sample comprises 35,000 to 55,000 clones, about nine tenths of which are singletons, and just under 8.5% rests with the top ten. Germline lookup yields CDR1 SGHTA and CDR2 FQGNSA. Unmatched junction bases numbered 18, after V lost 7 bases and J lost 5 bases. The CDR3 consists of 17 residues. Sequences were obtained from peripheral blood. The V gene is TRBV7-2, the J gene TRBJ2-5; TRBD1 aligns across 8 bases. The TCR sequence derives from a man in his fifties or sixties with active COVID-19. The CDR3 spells CASIRTGRGRGWETQYF. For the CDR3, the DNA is TGTGCCAGCATCCGAACGGGCAGGGGGCGCGGCTGGGAGACCCAGTACTTC.